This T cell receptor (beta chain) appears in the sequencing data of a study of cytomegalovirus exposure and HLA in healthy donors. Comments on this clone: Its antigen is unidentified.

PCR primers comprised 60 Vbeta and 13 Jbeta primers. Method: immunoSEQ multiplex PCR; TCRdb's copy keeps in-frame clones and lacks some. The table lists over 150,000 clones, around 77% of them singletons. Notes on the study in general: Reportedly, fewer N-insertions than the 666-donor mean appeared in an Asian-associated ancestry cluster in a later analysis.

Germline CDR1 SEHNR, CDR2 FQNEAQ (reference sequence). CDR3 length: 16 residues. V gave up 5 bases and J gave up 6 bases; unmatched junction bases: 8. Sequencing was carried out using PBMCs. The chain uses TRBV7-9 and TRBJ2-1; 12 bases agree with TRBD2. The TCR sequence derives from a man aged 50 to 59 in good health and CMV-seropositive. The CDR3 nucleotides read TGTGCCAGCAGCAAAGCTAGCGGGGGGGGACCCAATGAGCAGTTCTTC. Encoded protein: CASSKASGGGPNEQFF.